This T cell receptor (beta chain) was observed in a study of identical twins. The study's findings and limits: Conclusions leaned on cross-sectional statistical analysis and did not track the same donors over time. Analyses of zero insertions could be partly confounded by invariant MAIT and iNKT cells. It was out-of-frame TCR alpha sharing in monozygotic twins that models underestimated.

Healthy Caucasians, and only they, were the donors. Germline V gene data show CDR1 as LNHNV and CDR2 as YYDKDF (reference sequence). Trimming took off 1 base at V and 7 bases at J, with 17 bases between the two ends. CDR3 size: 15 residues. TCRdb recomputed calls from the 5' RACE reads with MiXCR, one row per CDR3 protein. The sample has around 470,000 distinct CDR3 sequences, approximately 15% seen once. This clonotype was detected only a few times. As yet, its antigen is unknown. This sample was also put to use in a study of yellow fever vaccine responses in identical twins.

The receptor was derived from a woman aged 18-35 years in good health. Sequencing was carried out using CD4+ T cells sorted from blood. The chain carries TRBV15 and TRBJ2-7; D perhaps matches TRBD2 (5 bases). The CDR3 coding sequence is TGTGCCACCAGCAGAGTAGCGATGACCGATAATGAGCAGTACTTC. Its translation: CATSRVAMTDNEQYF.